This paragraph reports one T cell receptor (beta chain). The data were produced by immunoSEQ multiplex PCR, yet TCRdb's version contains in-frame clones alone and is incomplete. The sample carries around 200,000 clones, 70% to 90% recorded once. The sample belongs to a study of blood T cell repertoires in COVID-19. The V gene end was trimmed by 4 bases and the J gene end by 6 bases; junction bases not matched to a gene: 13. Germline V gene data show CDR1 as SGHRS and CDR2 as YFSETQ. This CDR3 comprises 17 residues. This TCR was recovered from a woman in her 30s who had been exposed to COVID-19. The chain carries TRBV5-1 and TRBJ1-2, with 12 positions matching TRBD1. The sequencing sample was made of PBMCs or T cells enriched from blood (not recorded which). The CDR3 sequence is CASSNSPGTGGVNGYTF. For the CDR3, the DNA is TGCGCCAGCAGCAACTCCCCGGGGACAGGGGGCGTCAATGGCTACACCTTC.